The clone carrying this T cell receptor beta chain was recorded at least ten times. Its target is unknown. In TCRdb, the PCR reads were re-called with MiXCR into one record per CDR3 protein. The sample consists of 600,000 to 650,000 distinct CDR3 sequences, 15% to 20% of them appearing once. Sorting defined naive CD8 T cells as CD8+CD4-CCR7+CD45RA+. This sample is part of a study of molecular identifiers for immune sequencing clone quantification. Study details: In replicates, RNA from approximately 20,000 or 100,000 naive CD8 cells was divided five ways and four parts were sequenced.

The CDR3 contains 14 residues. V was clipped by 8 bases and J by 4 bases, with 15 bases between them. CDR1 and CDR2 (germline): MNHEY, SMNVEV (reference sequence). Findings and limits, study-wide: Over 97% of effector molecules, yet under 1% of naive-cell molecules, were held by clones above 20 RNA copies. Identical TCR molecules can share a barcode, and this sharing could underestimate highly expanded clone sizes.

The TCR sequence derives from a human donor in good health. Some libraries in this study had Jurkat cell RNA spiked in. The sequenced sample consisted of naive CD8+ T cells from blood, with Jurkat cell RNA spiked in. As to subset: FACS-sorted CD8+CD4-CCR7+CD45RA+ naive T cells. The chain employs TRBV27 and TRBJ1-5, with D uncertain. In DNA, the CDR3 is TGTGCCAGCCGAGGGTTGTTGGGGAATCAGCCCCAGCATTTT. This sequence encodes CASRGLLGNQPQHF.